The 22 T cell receptor beta chains given below trace back to one sample, sequenced in a study of shared clonotypes between healthy human individuals. The data were produced by immunoSEQ multiplex PCR, yet TCRdb's version contains in-frame clones alone and is incomplete. The data show over a million clones, with around 82% seen just once and more than 0.55% held by the top ten. The sequenced material came from memory CD4+ T cells from PBMCs. Subset noted: CD45RA-negative fraction. These receptors came from a man between 18 and 29 years old in good health. Some clones in this sample may be carry-over from other donors' samples.

The chain combines TRBV25-1 with TRBJ1-4, with D perhaps matching TRBD1 (5 bases). The CDR3 consists of 17 residues. Germline values: CDR1 MGHDK, CDR2 SYGVNS. Trimming shortened V by 5 bases and J by 2 bases, and 18 bases separated the two germline ends. CDR3 bases: TGTGCCAGCAGTTCCGGGACGGGGATCAGGACTAATGAAAAACTGTTTTTT. Translated: CASSSGTGIRTNEKLFF.

This chain uses TRBV27 with TRBJ2-5; 7 nucleotides agree with TRBD1. Germline V gene lookup returns CDR1 MNHEY and CDR2 SMNVEV (reference sequence). There are 15 residues in the CDR3. The V gene end was trimmed by 2 bases and the J gene end by 5 bases; junction bases not matched to a gene: 8. CDR3 region: CASSLVLGGVETQYF. In DNA, the CDR3 is TGTGCCAGCAGTTTAGTCCTAGGGGGCGTGGAGACCCAGTACTTC.

The V gene is TRBV5-1, the J gene TRBJ2-6; 7 nucleotides match TRBD1. V lost 4 bases, J lost 3 bases, and 10 bases stayed unmatched. CDR3 length: 17 residues. CDR1 and CDR2 (germline): SGHRS, YFSETQ. As DNA, the CDR3 is TGCGCCAGCAGCGTCAACCGCAGGGGGAGTGGGGCCAACGTCCTGACTTTC. As protein: CASSVNRRGSGANVLTF.

This clone occurred once. The chain couples TRBV9 to TRBJ1-2; D not certain. The CDR3 sequence is 13 residues long. CDR1 is SGDLS and CDR2 is YYNGEE in the germline V gene. V shed 3 bases and J shed 0 bases, with 6 bases lying between them. The CDR3 reads CASSETSNYGYTF. In nucleotides, the CDR3 is TGTGCCAGCAGCGAGACATCTAACTATGGCTACACCTTC.

V gene TRBV7-2 combines with J gene TRBJ2-7, with D possibly being TRBD1 (5 bases). The V end was cut by 2 bases, the J end by 3 bases, with 14 bases between. There are 15 residues in the CDR3. The germline CDR1 and CDR2 sequences are SGHTA and FQGNSA. CDR3 DNA sequence: TGTGCCAGCAGCTTACAGGGCGGCCTTAGCTACGAGCAGTACTTC. The encoded protein is CASSLQGGLSYEQYF.

This clone was counted at least ten times. The rearrangement joins TRBV5-3 to TRBJ2-7; tentatively, D is TRBD1 (6 bases). TRBV5-3 falls under the ORF class, with uncertain function. The CDR3 is made up of 14 amino acids. The V end was cut by 4 bases, the J end by 2 bases, with 13 bases between. This CDR3 reads CARSPDPGAYEQYF. The CDR3 bases are TGTGCCAGAAGCCCCGACCCAGGGGCCTACGAGCAGTACTTC.

This clone came up many times. This chain joins TRBV4-1 and TRBJ1-2; D is unclear. Germline V gene data show CDR1 as MGHRA and CDR2 as YSYEKL. The CDR3 sequence is 13 residues long. V lost 1 base, J lost 1 base, and 4 bases lay in between. As DNA, the CDR3 is TGCGCCAGCAGCCAAGCTTATAACTATGGCTACACCTTC. This gives the protein CASSQAYNYGYTF.

Note on this clone: This same CDR3 is encoded by further DNA sequences in the sample. The chain couples TRBV4-1 to TRBJ2-3; unclear D gene. The germline gives CDR1 MGHRA, CDR2 YSYEKL. The CDR3 length is 12 residues. Trimming took 1 base from V and 4 from J, leaving 3 bases between them. CDR3 residues: CASSQGADTQYF. CDR3 nucleotides: TGCGCCAGCAGCCAAGGTGCAGATACGCAGTATTTT.

This chain uses TRBV27 with TRBJ1-2; 8 bases fit TRBD1. Germline CDR1 MNHEY, CDR2 SMNVEV (reference sequence). The CDR3 sequence is 15 residues long. Unmatched junction bases numbered 8, after V lost 0 bases and J lost 8 bases. CDR3 sequence (DNA): TGTGCCAGCAGTTTATCGATCAGGGGGCTGGGGGGCTACACCTTC. This gives the protein CASSLSIRGLGGYTF.

The V gene is TRBV18, the J gene TRBJ1-3; no definite D call. Deletions cut 2 bases from V and 0 bases from J, with 11 bases between. The CDR3 has 16 residues. Germline assignment: CDR1 KGHSH and CDR2 LQKENI. CDR3 sequence reads: CASSPGPRSSGNTIYF. Written as DNA, the CDR3 is TGTGCCAGCTCACCAGGTCCCAGGTCCTCTGGAAACACCATATATTTT.

The chain combines TRBV30 with TRBJ2-2; D uncertain. V was shortened by 3 bases and J by 4 bases, with 6 bases between the two germline ends. CDR3 length: 12 residues. CDR1 and CDR2 (germline): GTSNPN, SVGIG (reference sequence). CDR3 protein: CAWRPGTGELFF. The CDR3 DNA reads as TGTGCCTGGAGGCCCGGCACCGGGGAGCTGTTTTTT.

The CDR3 protein is CASSTETEDTQYF. Written as DNA, the CDR3 is TGCGCCAGCAGCACAGAAACTGAGGATACGCAGTATTTT. The chain couples TRBV5-1 to TRBJ2-3; D unresolved. Germline CDR1 SGHRS, CDR2 YFSETQ. The CDR3 is 13 amino acids. Trimming stripped 4 bases from V and 6 bases from J, with 12 bases between.

The CDR3 loop reads CASSSRGGEQYF. In DNA form, the CDR3 reads TGTGCCAGCAGTTCGAGGGGTGGCGAGCAGTACTTC. The chain employs TRBV6-5 and TRBJ2-7; D could derive from TRBD1 or TRBD2 (5 bases each). Germline assignment: CDR1 MNHEY and CDR2 SVGAGI. The germline V and J ends were trimmed by 4 bases and 6 bases, with 10 bases remaining between them. This CDR3 region has 12 residues.

The rearrangement uses TRBV19 and TRBJ1-5; D not resolved. The germline V and J ends were trimmed by 3 bases and 3 bases, with 3 bases remaining between them. CDR3 length equals 12 residues. From germline, CDR1 is LNHDA and CDR2 SQIVND (reference sequence). The CDR3 here is CASSIVNQPQHF. DNA for the CDR3: TGTGCCAGTAGTATCGTCAATCAGCCCCAGCATTTT.

This chain uses TRBV28 with TRBJ2-1; the D gene is possibly TRBD1 (5 bases). CDR1 and CDR2 (germline): MDHEN, SYDVKM. The CDR3 length is 17 residues. V dropped 2 bases and J dropped 1 base, with 15 bases sitting between them. The CDR3 bases are TGTGCCAGCAGTTTAGTCCCCCGACAGTGGTCCTACAATGAGCAGTTCTTC. It yields the protein CASSLVPRQWSYNEQFF.

This clone was recorded at least ten times. The chain combines TRBV9 with TRBJ1-5; D not resolved. Trimming stripped 0 bases from V and 4 bases from J, with 11 bases between. The CDR3 consists of 15 residues. CDR1 and CDR2 (germline): SGDLS, YYNGEE. The CDR3 protein is CASSVEGSVNQPQHF. In DNA, the CDR3 is TGTGCCAGCAGCGTAGAAGGATCGGTAAATCAGCCCCAGCATTTT.

This clone was found a few times. The V and J genes are TRBV28 and TRBJ1-6, with D unresolved. Germline CDR1 MDHEN, CDR2 SYDVKM. V shed 6 bases and J shed 14 bases, with 20 bases lying between them. CDR3 size: 14 residues. This CDR3 reads CASRSGSQIRALHF. The CDR3 coding sequence is TGTGCCAGCAGGTCCGGATCTCAAATTAGGGCCCTCCACTTT.

J is TRBJ2-5 and V is TRBV7-2; 12 bases line up with TRBD2. The V segment lost 6 bases and the J segment 4 bases; nucleotides outside the gene matches: 6. Per germline, CDR1 SGHTA and CDR2 FQGNSA. The CDR3 covers 15 residues. CDR3 sequence: CASRLAGGSLETQYF. CDR3 in DNA: TGTGCCAGCAGGCTAGCGGGAGGGTCGTTAGAGACCCAGTACTTC.

This clone was counted between two and nine times. The chain links TRBV5-1 to TRBJ2-7, with D possibly being TRBD1 (5 bases). The CDR3 totals 14 residues. Germline V gene lookup returns CDR1 SGHRS and CDR2 YFSETQ. V lost 6 bases and J lost 5, with 18 bases in between. This CDR3 reads CASTQGAKGDEQYF. Written as DNA, the CDR3 is TGCGCCAGCACCCAAGGGGCTAAGGGCGACGAGCAGTACTTC.

The V and J genes are TRBV5-5 and TRBJ1-1, with D unclear. Trimming pared 2 bases from V and 7 bases from J, leaving 12 bases between. CDR1 SGHKS and CDR2 YYEKEE come from the germline V gene (reference sequence). The CDR3 totals 13 residues. CDR3 loop: CASSLRWADEAFF. The CDR3, as DNA: TGTGCCAGCAGCTTACGCTGGGCAGATGAAGCTTTCTTT.

The genes are TRBV10-2 and TRBJ2-6; either TRBD1 or TRBD2 may supply D (5 bases each). CDR3 length equals 16 residues. V lost 7 bases and J 2 bases, leaving 15 bases between the germline ends. The germline gives CDR1 WSHSY, CDR2 SAAADI. The CDR3, as DNA: TGCGCCAGCACCCGAGGGGTCGGAGCTGGGGCCAACGTCCTGACTTTC. As protein: CASTRGVGAGANVLTF.

This chain uses TRBV5-4 with TRBJ1-2; D is unclear. The length of the CDR3 is 14 residues. CDR1 and CDR2 (germline): SGHNT, YYREEE (reference sequence). V dropped 2 bases and J dropped 4 bases, with 12 bases sitting between them. The CDR3 DNA is TGTGCCAGCAGCTTTCCGGGGAAGCTCTATGGCTACACCTTC. It codes for CASSFPGKLYGYTF.